This TCR beta chain was recorded in a study of tumor-infiltrating lymphocytes in primary liver carcinoma (dated by TCRdb to about 2017). Notes on the research overall: Of the five patients (three men and two women, aged 30 to 69 years), four had hepatocellular carcinoma and one had combined HCC and intrahepatic cholangiocarcinoma. The five patients had tumors staged T1-T3 N0M0, with maximum diameters ranging from about 4 to 10 cm. Roughly 3.65 to 7.5 million productive TCRbeta reads were obtained per sample, and no significant difference in read depth was found between tissue types. Across five regions of each liver tumor, along with adjacent normal tissue and blood, the study brought together TCRbeta repertoire sequencing, expression microarrays and whole-exome sequencing. A total of roughly 35 specimens from 5 patients underwent TCRbeta repertoire sequencing, comprising 25 or so tumor regions, 5 adjacent noncancerous liver tissues and 5 peripheral blood samples. High reproducibility was observed for the technical replicate repertoires, with mean shared-clone rates approximately 0.9 and correlation coefficients above 0.95.

Trimming takes 4 bases from V and 8 bases from J, and the germline ends sit 9 bases apart. The length of the CDR3 is 12 amino acids, counting both ends. The kept DNA is CDR3 alone, 36 bases in frame from the first base. Taken from the germline V gene (reference sequence), the CDR1 and CDR2 loops are SGHNT and YYREEE. Starting from around 500 ng total RNA, TCRbeta-specific cDNA was produced by reverse transcription with a constant-region primer and ProtoScript II reverse transcriptase. TCRbeta libraries were built with three nested multiplex PCR rounds, a slightly modified ARM-PCR procedure. The first two PCR rounds used multiplex TRBV1-TRBV30 forward primers with a Cbeta reverse primer, each for about 11 cycles. A final 25-cycle PCR with Deep VentR polymerase added sample barcodes and Illumina adapters. Amplicons of 200-500 bp were gel-purified with a QIAquick gel extraction kit before sequencing. An Illumina HiSeq 2500 was used to sequence the TCRbeta amplicons, generating 250-bp paired-end reads. In the paper's pipeline: Quality trimming of reads was performed with Trimmomatic v0.33, and paired reads were merged with FLASH v1.2.11 so that full CDR3 sequences could be recovered. V, D and J germline segments were assigned to the rearranged TCRbeta sequences by MiGEC v1.2.1b. Clonotype statistics and Shannon-Wiener diversity indices were calculated with VDJtools v1.0.0. Except for diversity analysis, only the 250 most abundant clonotypes of each sample were used in subsequent analyses to reduce sampling bias. TCRdb trimmed the raw reads at Q25, called clones with MiXCR and kept productive beta chains. Entries are consolidated by CDR3 protein sequence, retaining the most common genes and DNA. The V and J calls come from TCRdb's annotation, not from the publication. The sample profile shows approximately 80,000 distinct CDR3 sequences; roughly 69% of them were found once. Jointly, the top ten make up 26% of the sample.

On this clonotype itself: The target of this receptor is not known. The final CDR3 position lacks the conserved phenylalanine or tryptophan, pointing to a likely read error.

Total RNA and DNA were co-extracted without cell sorting from roughly 20-30 mg of bulk tissue using the AllPrep DNA/RNA mini kit. Between late 2015 and March 2016, about 5 patients in China with histopathologically diagnosed primary liver carcinoma had their tumors surgically resected. Chronic HBV infection was present in the patients, and the patients were treatment-naive at sampling. Pieces of fresh tumor and adjacent tissue were cut in half, with one half kept in RNAlater at -80 degrees C and the other half sent for histology. Overall study results and their limits: Because only the TCR beta chain was sequenced and unpaired alpha chains were not captured, true repertoire diversity is likely underestimated. A significantly larger repertoire fraction was made up by the top 250 clones in tumors than in blood (p = 0.039). With just a few patients in the study, the authors point out that the findings should be validated in a larger study. Pairs of tumor regions showed greater repertoire overlap (mean roughly 36%) than tumor-adjacent pairs (roughly 17%) or tumor-blood pairs (about 15%), which is consistent with antigen-driven expansion. Because the samples were bulk and unsorted, CD4+ and CD8+ T cell repertoires could not be compared.

Recombination joined TRBV5-4 with TRBJ2-2, with no confidently assigned D gene. The TCR originated in a man aged 35 to 55 with primary liver carcinoma and hepatitis B virus infection. Sequenced: tumor-adjacent normal liver tissue. The DNA sequence is as follows: TGTGCCAGCAGCCTATGGACGGGGGAGCTGTTTTTA. This encodes CASSLWTGELFL.